One sample yielded the 14 T cell receptor beta chains listed below, sequenced in a study of cytomegalovirus exposure and HLA in healthy donors. A multiplex PCR was run with 60 Vbeta primers and 13 Jbeta primers. TCRdb keeps only in-frame clones here, not all; method: immunoSEQ multiplex PCR. The table records some 150,000 clones, roughly 80% of them present only once. Sequences were obtained from PBMCs. The receptors derive from a man aged 35 to 55 in good health and CMV-seronegative.

The CDR3 region has the DNA TGTGCCAGTAGTATCGATATGGGGAGGAAGAGACATGAGAACACTGAAGCTTTCTTT. It is translated as CASSIDMGRKRHENTEAFF. This sequence joins TRBV19 and TRBJ1-1; D uncertain. Germline V lookup: CDR1 LNHDA, CDR2 SQIVND (reference sequence). The V gene lost 3 bases and the J gene lost 1 base, with 24 bases spanning the gap. The CDR3 sequence is 19 residues long.

The chain combines TRBV19 with TRBJ2-2; possibly TRBD1 for D (5 bases). The germline V gene encodes CDR1 LNHDA and CDR2 SQIVND (reference sequence). Trimming took off 7 bases at V and 9 bases at J, with 12 bases between the two ends. The CDR3 totals 12 residues. The CDR3 sequence: CASTKQAWELFF. Written as DNA, the CDR3 is TGTGCCAGTACCAAACAGGCCTGGGAGCTGTTTTTT.

V gene TRBV7-2 combines with J gene TRBJ1-5; D is perhaps TRBD1 (6 bases). This CDR3 is built from 18 residues. CDR1 and CDR2 from the germline V gene are SGHTA and FQGNSA. V was clipped by 0 bases and J by 4 bases, with 19 bases between them. The CDR3 is CASSLASSRGARNQPQHF. Here the CDR3 DNA reads TGTGCCAGCAGCTTAGCGTCGAGCAGGGGAGCAAGAAATCAGCCCCAGCATTTT. The whole variable domain, filled in from reference TRBV7-2 and TRBJ1-5, reads GAGVSQSPSNKVTEKGKDVELRCDPISGHTALYWYRQSLGQGLEFLIYFQGNSAPDKSGLPSDRFSAERTGGSVSTLTIQRTQQEDSAVYLCASSLASSRGARNQPQHFGDGTRLSIL.

The rearrangement links TRBV5-1 to TRBJ2-5; tentatively, D is TRBD2 (6 bases). The J call could be wrong; TRBJ2-7 is a better fit for the DNA end. Germline V CDR1 and CDR2: SGHRS, YFSETQ. CDR3 length: 14 amino acids. The CDR3 sequence is CASSLEEGSYEQYF. As DNA, the CDR3 is TGCGCCAGCAGCTTGGAGGAGGGGTCCTACGAGCAGTACTTC.

This clone was recorded only once. The chain couples TRBV5-1 to TRBJ2-7, with unresolved D. The V gene lost 5 bases and the J gene lost 0 bases, with 6 bases spanning the gap. The CDR3 runs 12 residues. The germline gives CDR1 SGHRS, CDR2 YFSETQ. The CDR3 here is CASSGSSYEQYF. The CDR3 DNA follows: TGCGCCAGCAGTGGTAGCTCCTACGAGCAGTACTTC.

The CDR3 loop is CASSLMGRIAYEQYF. The CDR3 nucleotides are TGTGCCAGCAGTCTAATGGGCAGGATCGCCTACGAGCAGTACTTC. The chain couples TRBV27 to TRBJ2-7; D unclear. The CDR3 spans 15 residues. The V gene lost 5 bases and the J gene lost 2 bases, with 16 bases spanning the gap. The V gene's germline CDR1 is MNHEY and CDR2 SMNVEV (reference sequence).

The J gene is TRBJ2-1, the V gene TRBV27, with TRBD2 identical over 10 bases. Trimming at V came to 4 bases and at J to 0 bases, leaving 6 bases not matched to a gene. From germline, CDR1 is MNHEY and CDR2 SMNVEV (reference sequence). This CDR3 has 17 amino acids. CDR3 loop: CASSSSGGVRSYNEQFF. The CDR3 region has the DNA TGTGCCAGCAGTTCCAGCGGGGGGGTCCGCTCCTACAATGAGCAGTTCTTC.

The chain couples TRBV9 to TRBJ2-3; maybe TRBD2 (5 bases). The CDR3 loop spans 16 amino acids. Trimming took 4 bases from V and 3 from J, leaving 18 bases between them. Germline values: CDR1 SGDLS, CDR2 YYNGEE. The CDR3 bases are TGTGCCAGCAGCCCCGAGAGGCTAGCTTTGACAGATACGCAGTATTTT. It yields the protein CASSPERLALTDTQYF.

The gene calls are TRBV29-1 and TRBJ2-5, with TRBD2 matching over 11 bases. The CDR3 totals 14 residues. V lost 4 bases to trimming and J lost 7 bases; unmatched junction nucleotides: 8. Germline V gene data show CDR1 as SQVTM and CDR2 as ANQGSEA. The CDR3 region is CSVAVSGGAGTQYF. The CDR3 DNA follows: TGCAGCGTTGCTGTTAGCGGGGGGGCGGGGACCCAGTACTTC.

The chain joins TRBV10-3 to TRBJ1-1; D is possibly TRBD1 (6 bases). Trimming cost V 4 bases and J 4 bases, with 13 bases left between them. The CDR3 covers 14 residues. Germline assignment: CDR1 ENHRY and CDR2 SYGVKD. In DNA, the CDR3 is TGTGCCATCAGTGTTGAGGGGGGGGGCACTGAAGCTTTCTTT. It specifies CAISVEGGGTEAFF.

This chain links TRBV5-6 with TRBJ1-6, with a possible D match to TRBD1 (5 bases). The V gene's germline CDR1 is SGHDT and CDR2 YYEEEE. This CDR3 is 14 amino acids long. V was shortened by 4 bases and J by 3 bases, with 8 bases between the two germline ends. CDR3 nucleotides: TGTGCCAGCAGCCAGGGTTACTATAATTCACCCCTCCACTTT. It codes for CASSQGYYNSPLHF.

The chain recombines TRBV7-8 with TRBJ2-5, with TRBD1 matching 8 bases. Trimming took 3 bases from V and 4 from J; bases not matched to a gene: 1. Germline-derived CDR1 and CDR2 are SGHVS and FQNEAQ. This CDR3 has 13 amino acids. The CDR3 DNA reads TGTGCCAGCAGCTTCGACAGGGGAGAGACCCAGTACTTC. It translates to CASSFDRGETQYF.

The rearrangement links TRBV5-4 to TRBJ2-2; 9 bases match TRBD1. CDR3 length: 18 residues. Germline trimming cut 4 bases from V and 0 bases from J; bases unmatched to any gene: 10. The germline gives CDR1 SGHNT, CDR2 YYREEE (reference sequence). Here the CDR3 reads CASSPTRDREANTGELFF. CDR3 coding DNA: TGTGCCAGCAGCCCGACCCGGGACAGGGAGGCGAACACCGGGGAGCTGTTTTTT. Complete variable domain (other parts from reference TRBV5-4 and TRBJ2-2): ETGVTQSPTHLIKTRGQQVTLRCSSQSGHNTVSWYQQALGQGPQFIFQYYREEENGRGNFPPRFSGLQFPNYSSELNVNALELDDSALYLCASSPTRDREANTGELFFGEGSRLTVL.

The chain has TRBV7-9 and TRBJ2-5; D remains unclear. V dropped 3 bases and J dropped 4 bases, with 12 bases sitting between them. Per germline, CDR1 SEHNR and CDR2 FQNEAQ (reference sequence). The CDR3 is 14 residues long. Here the CDR3 reads CASSFPRTAETQYF. CDR3 DNA: TGTGCCAGCAGCTTCCCCCGAACTGCAGAGACCCAGTACTTC.